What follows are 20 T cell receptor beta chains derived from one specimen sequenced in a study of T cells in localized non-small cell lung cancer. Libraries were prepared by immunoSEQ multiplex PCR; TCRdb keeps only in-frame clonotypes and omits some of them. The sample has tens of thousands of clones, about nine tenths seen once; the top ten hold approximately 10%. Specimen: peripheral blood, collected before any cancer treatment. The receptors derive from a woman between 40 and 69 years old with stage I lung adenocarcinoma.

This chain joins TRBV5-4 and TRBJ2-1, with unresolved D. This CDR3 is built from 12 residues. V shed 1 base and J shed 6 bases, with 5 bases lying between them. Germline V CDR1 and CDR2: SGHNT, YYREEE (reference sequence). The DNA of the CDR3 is TGTGCCAGCAGCTTGAGCTTCAATGAGCAGTTCTTC. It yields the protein CASSLSFNEQFF.

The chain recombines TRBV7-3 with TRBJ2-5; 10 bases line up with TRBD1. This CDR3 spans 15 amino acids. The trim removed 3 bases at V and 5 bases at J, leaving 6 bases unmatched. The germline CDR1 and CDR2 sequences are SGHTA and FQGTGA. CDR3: CASSLGTGVRETQYF. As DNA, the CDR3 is TGTGCCAGCAGCTTGGGGACAGGGGTTCGGGAGACCCAGTACTTC.

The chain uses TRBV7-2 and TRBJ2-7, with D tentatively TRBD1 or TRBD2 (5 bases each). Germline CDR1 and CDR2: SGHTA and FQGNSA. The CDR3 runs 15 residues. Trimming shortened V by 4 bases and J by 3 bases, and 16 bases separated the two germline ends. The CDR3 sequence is CASSWGPRTHYEQYF. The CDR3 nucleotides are TGTGCCAGCAGCTGGGGACCGAGAACCCACTACGAGCAGTACTTC. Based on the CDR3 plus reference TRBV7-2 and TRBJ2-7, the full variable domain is GAGVSQSPSNKVTEKGKDVELRCDPISGHTALYWYRQSLGQGLEFLIYFQGNSAPDKSGLPSDRFSAERTGGSVSTLTIQRTQQEDSAVYLCASSWGPRTHYEQYFGPGTRLTVT.

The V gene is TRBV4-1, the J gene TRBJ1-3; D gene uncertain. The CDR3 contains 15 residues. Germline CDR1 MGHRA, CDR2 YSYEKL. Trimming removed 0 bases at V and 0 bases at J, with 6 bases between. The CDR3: CASSQDTSSGNTIYF. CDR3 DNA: TGCGCCAGCAGCCAAGATACCAGCTCTGGAAACACCATATATTTT.

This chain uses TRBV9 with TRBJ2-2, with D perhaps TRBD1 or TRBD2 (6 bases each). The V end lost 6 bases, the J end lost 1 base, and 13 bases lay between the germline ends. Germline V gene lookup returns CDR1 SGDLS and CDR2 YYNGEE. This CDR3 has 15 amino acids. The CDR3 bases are TGTGCCAGCAACCGCGGGACACTGAACACCGGGGAGCTGTTTTTT. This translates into CASNRGTLNTGELFF.

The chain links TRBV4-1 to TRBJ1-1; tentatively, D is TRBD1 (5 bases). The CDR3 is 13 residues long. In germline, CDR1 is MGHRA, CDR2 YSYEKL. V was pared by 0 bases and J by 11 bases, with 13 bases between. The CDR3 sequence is CASSQDRGFSAFF. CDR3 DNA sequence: TGCGCCAGCAGCCAAGATCGGGGGTTTTCGGCTTTCTTT.

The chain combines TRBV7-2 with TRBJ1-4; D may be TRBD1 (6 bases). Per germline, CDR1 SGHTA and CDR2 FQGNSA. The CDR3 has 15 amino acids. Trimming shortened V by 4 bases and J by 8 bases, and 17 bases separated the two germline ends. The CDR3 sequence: CASSSLQGSREKLFF. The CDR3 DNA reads TGTGCCAGCAGCTCATTACAGGGTTCTCGGGAAAAACTGTTTTTT.

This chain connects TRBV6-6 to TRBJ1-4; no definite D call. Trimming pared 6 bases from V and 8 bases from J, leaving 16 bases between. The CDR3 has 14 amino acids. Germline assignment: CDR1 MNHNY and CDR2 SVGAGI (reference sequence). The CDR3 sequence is CASRPPATLEKLFF. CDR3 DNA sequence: TGTGCCAGCAGACCCCCGGCGACCTTAGAAAAACTGTTTTTT.

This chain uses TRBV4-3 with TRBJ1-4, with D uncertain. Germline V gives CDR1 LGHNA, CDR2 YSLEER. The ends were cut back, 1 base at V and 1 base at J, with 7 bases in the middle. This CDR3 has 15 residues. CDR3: CASSQVDGTNEKLFF. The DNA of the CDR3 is TGCGCCAGCAGCCAAGTTGACGGAACTAATGAAAAACTGTTTTTT.

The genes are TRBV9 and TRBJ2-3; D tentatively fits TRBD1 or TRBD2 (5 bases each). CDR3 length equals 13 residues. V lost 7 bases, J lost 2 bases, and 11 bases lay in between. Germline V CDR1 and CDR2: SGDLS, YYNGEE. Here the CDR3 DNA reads TGTGCCAGCTGCCGGGGCTACACAGATACGCAGTATTTT. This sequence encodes CASCRGYTDTQYF.

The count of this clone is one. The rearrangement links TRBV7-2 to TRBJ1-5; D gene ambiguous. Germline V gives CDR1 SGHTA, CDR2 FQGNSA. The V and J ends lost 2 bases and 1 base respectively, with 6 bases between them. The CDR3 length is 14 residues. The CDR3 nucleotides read TGTGCCAGCAGCTTAAAGTGGAGCAATCAGCCCCAGCATTTT. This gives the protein CASSLKWSNQPQHF.

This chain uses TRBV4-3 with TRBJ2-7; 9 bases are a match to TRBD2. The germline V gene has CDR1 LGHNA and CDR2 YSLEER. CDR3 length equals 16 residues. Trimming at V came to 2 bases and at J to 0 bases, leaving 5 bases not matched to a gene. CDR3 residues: CASSQFSGGISYEQYF. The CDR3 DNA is TGCGCCAGCAGCCAATTTAGCGGGGGAATCTCCTACGAGCAGTACTTC.

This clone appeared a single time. The CDR3 DNA follows: TGTGCCAGCACCATGACAGGGGCAAATACGCAGTATTTT. This sequence encodes CASTMTGANTQYF. This sequence joins TRBV6-6 and TRBJ2-3; 8 bases are a match to TRBD1. The CDR3 spans 13 residues. CDR1 is MNHNY, CDR2 SVGAGI, per germline (reference sequence). The V and J ends lost 7 bases and 7 bases, in that order; junction bases with no gene match: 7.

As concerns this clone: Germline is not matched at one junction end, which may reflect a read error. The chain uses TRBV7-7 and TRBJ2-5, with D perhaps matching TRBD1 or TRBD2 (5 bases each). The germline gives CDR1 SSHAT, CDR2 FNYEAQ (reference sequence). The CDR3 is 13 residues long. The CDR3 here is CASSLDKGRAQYF. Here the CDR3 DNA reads TGTGCTAGCAGCTTAGACAAGGGACGGGCCCAGTACTTC.

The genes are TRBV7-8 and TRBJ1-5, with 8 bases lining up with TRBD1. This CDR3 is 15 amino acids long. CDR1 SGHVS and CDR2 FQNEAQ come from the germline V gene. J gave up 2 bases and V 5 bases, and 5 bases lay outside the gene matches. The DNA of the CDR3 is TGTGCCAGCAGCCCTTTGGGACAGGGCAATCAGCCCCAGCATTTT. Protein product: CASSPLGQGNQPQHF.

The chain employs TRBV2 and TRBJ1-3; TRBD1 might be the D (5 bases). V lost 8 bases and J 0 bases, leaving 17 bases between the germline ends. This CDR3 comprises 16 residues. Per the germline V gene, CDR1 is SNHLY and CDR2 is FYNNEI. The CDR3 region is CASSRTRSHSGNTIYF. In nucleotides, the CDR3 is TGTGCCAGCTCCCGGACAAGGAGCCACTCTGGAAACACCATATATTTT.

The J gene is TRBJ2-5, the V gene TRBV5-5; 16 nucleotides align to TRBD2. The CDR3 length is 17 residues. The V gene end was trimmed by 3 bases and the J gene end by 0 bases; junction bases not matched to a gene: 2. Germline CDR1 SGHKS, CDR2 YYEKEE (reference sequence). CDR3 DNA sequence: TGTGCCAGCAGCTCGGGACTAGCGGGGGGGTACCAAGAGACCCAGTACTTC. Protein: CASSSGLAGGYQETQYF.

CDR3 nucleotides: TGTGCCATCAGTGAGTGGCGGGAGGACGCCGGGGAGCTGTTTTTT. Translating gives CAISEWREDAGELFF. The chain has TRBV10-3 and TRBJ2-2; 8 nucleotides align to TRBD2. This CDR3 is 15 amino acids long. The germline CDR1 and CDR2 sequences are ENHRY and SYGVKD. The J segment lost 6 bases and the V segment lost 1 base, leaving 4 bases of the junction unmatched.

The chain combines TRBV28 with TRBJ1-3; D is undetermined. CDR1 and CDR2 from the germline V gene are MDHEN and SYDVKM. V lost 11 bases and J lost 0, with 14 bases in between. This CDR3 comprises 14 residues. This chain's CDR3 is CACSGMSSGNTIYF. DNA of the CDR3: TGTGCCTGTTCGGGGATGAGCTCTGGAAACACCATATATTTT.

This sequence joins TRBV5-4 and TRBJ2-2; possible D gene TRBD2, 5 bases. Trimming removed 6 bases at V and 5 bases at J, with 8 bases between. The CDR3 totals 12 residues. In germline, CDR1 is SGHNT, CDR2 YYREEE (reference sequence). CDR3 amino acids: CASISGTGELFF. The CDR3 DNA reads TGTGCCAGCATTTCGGGGACCGGGGAGCTGTTTTTT.